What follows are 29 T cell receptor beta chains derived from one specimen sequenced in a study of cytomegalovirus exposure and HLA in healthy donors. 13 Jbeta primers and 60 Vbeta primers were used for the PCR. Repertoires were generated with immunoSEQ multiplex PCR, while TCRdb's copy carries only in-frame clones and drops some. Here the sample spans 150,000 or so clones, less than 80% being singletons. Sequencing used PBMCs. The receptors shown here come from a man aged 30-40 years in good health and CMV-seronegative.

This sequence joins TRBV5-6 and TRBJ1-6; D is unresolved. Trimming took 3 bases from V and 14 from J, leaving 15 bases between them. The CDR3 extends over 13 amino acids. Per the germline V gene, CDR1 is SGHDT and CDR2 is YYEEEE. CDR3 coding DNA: TGTGCCAGCAGCTGGGGAGGTCCCGAAACCCTCCACTTT. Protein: CASSWGGPETLHF. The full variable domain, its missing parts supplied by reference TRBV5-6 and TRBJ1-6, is DAGVTQSPTHLIKTRGQQVTLRCSPKSGHDTVSWYQQALGQGPQFIFQYYEEEERQRGNFPDRFSGHQFPNYSSELNVNALLLGDSALYLCASSWGGPETLHFGNGTRLTVT.

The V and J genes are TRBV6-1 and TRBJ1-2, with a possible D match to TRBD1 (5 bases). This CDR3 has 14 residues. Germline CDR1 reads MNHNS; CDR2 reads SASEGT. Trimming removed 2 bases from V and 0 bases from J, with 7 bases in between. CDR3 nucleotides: TGTGCCAGCAGTGAATCAGGGACTAACTATGGCTACACCTTC. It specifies CASSESGTNYGYTF.

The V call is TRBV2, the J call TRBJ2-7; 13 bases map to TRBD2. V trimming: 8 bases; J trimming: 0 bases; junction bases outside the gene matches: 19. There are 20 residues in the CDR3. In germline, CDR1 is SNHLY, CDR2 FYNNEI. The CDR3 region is CASGFNATSGGMLSSYEQYF. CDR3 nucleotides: TGTGCCAGCGGATTTAACGCGACTAGCGGGGGGATGCTAAGCTCCTACGAGCAGTACTTC.

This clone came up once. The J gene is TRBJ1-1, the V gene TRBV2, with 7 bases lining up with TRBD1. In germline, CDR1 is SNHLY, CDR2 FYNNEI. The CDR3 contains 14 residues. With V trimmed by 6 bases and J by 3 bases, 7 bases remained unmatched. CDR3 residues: CASRTGEWDTEAFF. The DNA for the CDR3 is TGTGCCAGCAGAACAGGGGAATGGGACACTGAAGCTTTCTTT.

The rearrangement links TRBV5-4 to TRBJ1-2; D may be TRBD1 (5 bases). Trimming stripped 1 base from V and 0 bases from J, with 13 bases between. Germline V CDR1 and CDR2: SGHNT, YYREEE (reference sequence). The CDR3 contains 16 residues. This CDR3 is CASSLSTGNTNYGYTF. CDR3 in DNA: TGTGCCAGCAGCTTGTCTACAGGAAATACTAACTATGGCTACACCTTC.

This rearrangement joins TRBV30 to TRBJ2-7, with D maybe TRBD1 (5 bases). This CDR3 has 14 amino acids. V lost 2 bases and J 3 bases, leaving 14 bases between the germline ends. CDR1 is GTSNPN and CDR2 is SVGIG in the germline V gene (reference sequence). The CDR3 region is CAWSPDSPLYEQYF. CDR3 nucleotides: TGTGCCTGGAGTCCCGACAGTCCCCTCTACGAGCAGTACTTC.

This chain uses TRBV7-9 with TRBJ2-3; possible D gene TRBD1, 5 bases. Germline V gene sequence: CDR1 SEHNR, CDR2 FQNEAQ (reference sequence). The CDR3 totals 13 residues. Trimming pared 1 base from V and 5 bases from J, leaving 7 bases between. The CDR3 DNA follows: TGTGCCAGCAGCTTAGTGGGGCAAGATACGCAGTATTTT. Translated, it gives CASSLVGQDTQYF.

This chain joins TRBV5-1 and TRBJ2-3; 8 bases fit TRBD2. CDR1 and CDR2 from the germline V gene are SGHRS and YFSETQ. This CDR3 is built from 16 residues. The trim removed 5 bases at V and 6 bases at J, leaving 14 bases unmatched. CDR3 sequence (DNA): TGCGCCAGCAGACCCATCGGGGGGGCCTTAACCGATACGCAGTATTTT. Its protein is CASRPIGGALTDTQYF.

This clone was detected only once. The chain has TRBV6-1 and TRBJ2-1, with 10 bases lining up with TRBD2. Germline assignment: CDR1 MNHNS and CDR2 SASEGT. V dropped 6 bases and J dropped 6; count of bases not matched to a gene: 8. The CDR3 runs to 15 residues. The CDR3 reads CASRETSGVRNEQFF. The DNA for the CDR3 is TGTGCCAGCAGAGAAACTAGCGGGGTTCGCAATGAGCAGTTCTTC.

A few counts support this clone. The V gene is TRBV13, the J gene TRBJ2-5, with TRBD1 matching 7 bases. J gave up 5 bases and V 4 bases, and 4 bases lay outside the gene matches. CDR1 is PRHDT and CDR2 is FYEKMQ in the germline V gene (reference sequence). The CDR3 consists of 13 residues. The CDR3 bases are TGTGCCAGCAGCTACAGGGGACGGGAGACCCAGTACTTC. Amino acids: CASSYRGRETQYF. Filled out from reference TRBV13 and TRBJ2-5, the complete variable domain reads AAGVIQSPRHLIKEKRETATLKCYPIPRHDTVYWYQQGPGQDPQFLISFYEKMQSDKGSIPDRFSAQQFSDYHSELNMSSLELGDSALYFCASSYRGRETQYFGPGTRLLVL.

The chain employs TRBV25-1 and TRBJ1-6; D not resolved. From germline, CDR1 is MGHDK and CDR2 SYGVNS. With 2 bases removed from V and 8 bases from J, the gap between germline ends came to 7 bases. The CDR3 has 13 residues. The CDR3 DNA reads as TGTGCCAGCAGTGAAACTTGGTATTCACCCCTCCACTTT. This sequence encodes CASSETWYSPLHF.

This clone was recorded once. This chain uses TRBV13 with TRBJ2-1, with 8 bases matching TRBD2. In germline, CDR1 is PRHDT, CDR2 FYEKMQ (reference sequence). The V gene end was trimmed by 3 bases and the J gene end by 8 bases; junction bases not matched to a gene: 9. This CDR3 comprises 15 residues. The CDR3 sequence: CASSFPASGRHEQFF. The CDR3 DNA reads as TGTGCCAGCAGCTTCCCGGCTAGCGGGCGGCATGAGCAGTTCTTC.

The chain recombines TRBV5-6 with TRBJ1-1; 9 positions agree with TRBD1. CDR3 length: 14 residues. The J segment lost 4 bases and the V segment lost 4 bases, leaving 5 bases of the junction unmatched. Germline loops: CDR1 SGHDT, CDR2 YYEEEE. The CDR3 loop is CASSTLQGATEAFF. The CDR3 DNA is TGTGCCAGCAGCACGTTACAGGGGGCCACTGAAGCTTTCTTT.

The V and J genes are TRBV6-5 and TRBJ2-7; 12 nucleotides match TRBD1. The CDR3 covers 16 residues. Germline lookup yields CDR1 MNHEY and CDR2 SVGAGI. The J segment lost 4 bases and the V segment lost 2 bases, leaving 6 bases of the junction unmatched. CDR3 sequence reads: CASSYGGTGGKYEQYF. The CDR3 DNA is TGTGCCAGCAGTTACGGCGGGACAGGGGGCAAGTACGAGCAGTACTTC.

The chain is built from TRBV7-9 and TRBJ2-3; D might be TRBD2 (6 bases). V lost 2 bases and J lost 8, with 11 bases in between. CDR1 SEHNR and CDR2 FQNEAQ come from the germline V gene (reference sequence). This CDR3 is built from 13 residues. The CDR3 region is CASSLLQEGTQYF. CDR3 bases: TGTGCCAGCAGCTTATTACAGGAGGGTACGCAGTATTTT.

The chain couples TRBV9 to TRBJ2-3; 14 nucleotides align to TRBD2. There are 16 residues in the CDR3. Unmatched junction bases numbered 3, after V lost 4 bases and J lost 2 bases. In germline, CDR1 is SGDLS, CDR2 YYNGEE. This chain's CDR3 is CASSLTSGGATDTQYF. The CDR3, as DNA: TGTGCCAGCAGCTTGACTAGCGGGGGGGCCACAGATACGCAGTATTTT.

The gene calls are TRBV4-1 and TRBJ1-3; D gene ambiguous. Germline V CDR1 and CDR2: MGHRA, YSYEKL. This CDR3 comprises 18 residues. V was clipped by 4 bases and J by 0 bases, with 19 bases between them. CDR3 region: CASSPFPAARISGNTIYF. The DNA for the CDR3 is TGCGCCAGCAGCCCCTTCCCGGCAGCGCGAATCTCTGGAAACACCATATATTTT.

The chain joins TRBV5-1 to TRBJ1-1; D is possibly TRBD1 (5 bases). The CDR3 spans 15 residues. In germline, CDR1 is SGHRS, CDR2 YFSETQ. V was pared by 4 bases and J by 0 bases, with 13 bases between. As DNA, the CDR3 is TGCGCCAGCAGCCCGGGACTGATAATGAACACTGAAGCTTTCTTT. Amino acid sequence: CASSPGLIMNTEAFF.

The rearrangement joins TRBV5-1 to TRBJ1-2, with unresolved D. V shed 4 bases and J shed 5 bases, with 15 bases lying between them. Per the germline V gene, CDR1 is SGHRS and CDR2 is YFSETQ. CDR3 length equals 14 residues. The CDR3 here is CASSPEPPSYGYTF. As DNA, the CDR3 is TGCGCCAGCAGCCCTGAGCCGCCAAGTTATGGCTACACCTTC.

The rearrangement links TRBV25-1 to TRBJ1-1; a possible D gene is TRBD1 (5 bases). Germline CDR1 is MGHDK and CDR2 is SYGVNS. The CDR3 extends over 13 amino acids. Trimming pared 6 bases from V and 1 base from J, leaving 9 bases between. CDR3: CASRGQTNTEAFF. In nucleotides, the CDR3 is TGTGCCAGCAGGGGGCAAACGAACACTGAAGCTTTCTTT.

CDR3 bases: TGTGCCAGCAGCCGGGGACTAGCGGGGGTCCAAGAGACCCAGTACTTC. It specifies CASSRGLAGVQETQYF. The V gene is TRBV4-2, the J gene TRBJ2-5; 14 nucleotides align to TRBD2. The CDR3 is 16 amino acids. Trimming removed 4 bases from V and 1 base from J; junction bases left unmatched: 2. Germline assignment: CDR1 LGHNA and CDR2 YNFKEQ.

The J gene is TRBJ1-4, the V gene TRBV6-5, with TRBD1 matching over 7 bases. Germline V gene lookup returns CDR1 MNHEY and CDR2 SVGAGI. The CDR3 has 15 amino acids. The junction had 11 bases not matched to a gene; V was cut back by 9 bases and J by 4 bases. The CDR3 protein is CASKTGPSHNEKLFF. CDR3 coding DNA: TGTGCCAGTAAGACAGGGCCAAGCCATAATGAAAAACTGTTTTTT.

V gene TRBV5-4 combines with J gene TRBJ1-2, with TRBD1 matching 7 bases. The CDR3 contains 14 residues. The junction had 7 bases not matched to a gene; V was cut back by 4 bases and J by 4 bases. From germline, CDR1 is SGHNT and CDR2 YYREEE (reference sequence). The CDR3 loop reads CASSTFGTAYGYTF. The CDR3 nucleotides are TGTGCCAGCAGCACATTTGGGACAGCCTATGGCTACACCTTC.

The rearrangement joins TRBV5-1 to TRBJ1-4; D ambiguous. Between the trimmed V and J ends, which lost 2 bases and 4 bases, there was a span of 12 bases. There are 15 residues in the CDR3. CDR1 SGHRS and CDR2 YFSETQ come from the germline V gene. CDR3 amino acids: CASSFTLAHNEKLFF. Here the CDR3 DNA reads TGCGCCAGCAGCTTTACCCTGGCTCATAATGAAAAACTGTTTTTT.

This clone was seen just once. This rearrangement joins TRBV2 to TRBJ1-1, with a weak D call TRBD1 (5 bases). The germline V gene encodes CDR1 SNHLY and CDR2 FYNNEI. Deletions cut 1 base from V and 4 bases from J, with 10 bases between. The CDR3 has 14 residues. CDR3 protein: CASSEGPGGTEAFF. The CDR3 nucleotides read TGTGCCAGCAGTGAAGGCCCGGGGGGCACTGAAGCTTTCTTT.

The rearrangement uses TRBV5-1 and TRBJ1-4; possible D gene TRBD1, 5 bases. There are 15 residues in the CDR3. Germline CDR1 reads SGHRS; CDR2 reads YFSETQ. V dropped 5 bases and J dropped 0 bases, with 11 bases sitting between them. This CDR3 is CASRSTGATNEKLFF. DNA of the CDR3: TGCGCCAGCAGATCAACAGGCGCAACTAATGAAAAACTGTTTTTT.

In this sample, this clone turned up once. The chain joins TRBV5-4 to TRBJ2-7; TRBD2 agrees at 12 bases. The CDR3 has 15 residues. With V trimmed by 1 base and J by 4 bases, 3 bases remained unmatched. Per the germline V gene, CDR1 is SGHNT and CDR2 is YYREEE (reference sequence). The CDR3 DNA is TGTGCCAGCAGCTTGCCGACTAGCGGGGGTTACGAGCAGTACTTC. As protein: CASSLPTSGGYEQYF.

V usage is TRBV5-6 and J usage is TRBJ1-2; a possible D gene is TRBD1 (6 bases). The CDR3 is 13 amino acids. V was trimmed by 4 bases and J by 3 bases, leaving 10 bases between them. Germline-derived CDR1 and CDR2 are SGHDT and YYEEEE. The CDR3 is CASSATGYYGYTF. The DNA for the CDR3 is TGTGCCAGCAGCGCCACAGGGTACTATGGCTACACCTTC.

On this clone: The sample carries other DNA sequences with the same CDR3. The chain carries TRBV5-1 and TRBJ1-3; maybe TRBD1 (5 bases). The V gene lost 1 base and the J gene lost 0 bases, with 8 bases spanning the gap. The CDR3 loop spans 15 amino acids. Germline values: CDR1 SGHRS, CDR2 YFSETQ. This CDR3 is CASSLQGLSGNTIYF. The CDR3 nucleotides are TGCGCCAGCAGCTTGCAGGGCCTCTCTGGAAACACCATATATTTT.